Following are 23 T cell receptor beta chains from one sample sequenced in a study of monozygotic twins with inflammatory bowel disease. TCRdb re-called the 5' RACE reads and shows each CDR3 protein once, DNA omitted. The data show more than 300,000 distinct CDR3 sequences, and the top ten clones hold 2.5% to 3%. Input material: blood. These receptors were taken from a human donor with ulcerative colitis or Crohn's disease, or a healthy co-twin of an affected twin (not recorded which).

CDR3 amino acids: CASSPRGGGDETQYF. The chain has TRBV4-1 and TRBJ2-5; without DNA, the TCRdb call of TRBD1 cannot be checked. Germline CDR1 MGHRA, CDR2 YSYEKL. The CDR3 consists of 15 residues.

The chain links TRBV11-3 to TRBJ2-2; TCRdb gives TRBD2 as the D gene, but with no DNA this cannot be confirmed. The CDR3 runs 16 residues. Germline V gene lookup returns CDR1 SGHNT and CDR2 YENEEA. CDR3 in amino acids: CASSLGSGGRTGELFF.

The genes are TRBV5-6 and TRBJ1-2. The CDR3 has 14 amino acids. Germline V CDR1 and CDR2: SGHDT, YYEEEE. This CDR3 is CASSLGGNQYGYTF.

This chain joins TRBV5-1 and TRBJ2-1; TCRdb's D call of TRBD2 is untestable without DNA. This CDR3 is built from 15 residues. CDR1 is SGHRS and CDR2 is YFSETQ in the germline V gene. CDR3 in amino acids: CASSIGLAGGDEQFF.

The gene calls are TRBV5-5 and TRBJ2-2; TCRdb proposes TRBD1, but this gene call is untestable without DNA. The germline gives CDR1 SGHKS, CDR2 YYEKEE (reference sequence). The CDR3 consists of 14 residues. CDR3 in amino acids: CASGKGPDTGELFF. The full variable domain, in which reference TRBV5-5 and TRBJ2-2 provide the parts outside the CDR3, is DAGVTQSPTHLIKTRGQQVTLRCSPISGHKSVSWYQQVLGQGPQFIFQYYEKEERGRGNFPDRFSARQFPNYSSELNVNALLLGDSALYLCASGKGPDTGELFFGEGSRLTVL.

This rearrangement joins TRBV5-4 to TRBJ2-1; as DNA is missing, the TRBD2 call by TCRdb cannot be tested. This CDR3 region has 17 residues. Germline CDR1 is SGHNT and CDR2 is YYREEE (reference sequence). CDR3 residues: CASSLDLEASGGDEQFF.

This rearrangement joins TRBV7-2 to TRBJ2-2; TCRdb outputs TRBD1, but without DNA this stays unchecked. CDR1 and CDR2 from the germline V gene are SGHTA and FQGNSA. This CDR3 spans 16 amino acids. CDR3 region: CASSVRTGGGSGELFF.

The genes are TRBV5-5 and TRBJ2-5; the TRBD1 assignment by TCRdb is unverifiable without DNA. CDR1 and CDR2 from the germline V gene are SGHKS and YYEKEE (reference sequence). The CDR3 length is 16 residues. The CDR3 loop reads CASSSGQHSLQETQYF.

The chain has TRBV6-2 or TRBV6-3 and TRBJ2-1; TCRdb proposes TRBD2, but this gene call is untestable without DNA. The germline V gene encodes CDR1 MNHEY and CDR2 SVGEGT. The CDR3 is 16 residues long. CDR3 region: CASSYSRAGVYNEQFF.

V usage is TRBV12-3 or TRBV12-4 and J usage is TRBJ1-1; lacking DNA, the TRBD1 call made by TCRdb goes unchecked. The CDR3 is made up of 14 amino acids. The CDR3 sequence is CASIDSLRYTEAFF.

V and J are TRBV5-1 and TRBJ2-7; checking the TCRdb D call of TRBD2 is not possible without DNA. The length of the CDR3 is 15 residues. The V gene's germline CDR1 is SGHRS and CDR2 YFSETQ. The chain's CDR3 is CASSSPGLSDYEQYF.

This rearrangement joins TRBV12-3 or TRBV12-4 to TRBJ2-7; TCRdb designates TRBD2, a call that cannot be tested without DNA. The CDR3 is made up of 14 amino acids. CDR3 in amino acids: CASSLRGGEYEQYF.

CDR3 amino acids: CASSYRVTNEKLFF. This chain links TRBV12-3 or TRBV12-4 with TRBJ1-4; the TCRdb call, TRBD1, lacks DNA for checking. This CDR3 comprises 14 residues.

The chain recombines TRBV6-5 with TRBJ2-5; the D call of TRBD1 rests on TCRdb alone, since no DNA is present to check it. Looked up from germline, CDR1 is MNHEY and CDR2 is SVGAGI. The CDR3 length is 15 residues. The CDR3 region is CASSYARGLQETQYF.

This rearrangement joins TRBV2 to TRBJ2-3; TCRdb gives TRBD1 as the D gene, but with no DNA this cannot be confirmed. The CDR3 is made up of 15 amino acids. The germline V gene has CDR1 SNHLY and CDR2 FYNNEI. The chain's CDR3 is CASRDRTGGTDTQYF.

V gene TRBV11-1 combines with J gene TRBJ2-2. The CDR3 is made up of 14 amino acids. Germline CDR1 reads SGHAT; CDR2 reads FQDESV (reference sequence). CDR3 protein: CASSLRTNTGELFF. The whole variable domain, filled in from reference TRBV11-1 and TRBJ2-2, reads EAEVAQSPRYKITEKSQAVAFWCDPISGHATLYWYRQILGQGPELLVQFQDESVVDDSQLPKDRFSAERLKGVDSTLKIQPAELGDSAMYLCASSLRTNTGELFFGEGSRLTVL.

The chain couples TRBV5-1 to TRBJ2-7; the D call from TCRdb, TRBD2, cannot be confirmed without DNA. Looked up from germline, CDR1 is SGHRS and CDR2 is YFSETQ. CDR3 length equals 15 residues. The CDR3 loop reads CASRSRPSGETEQYF.

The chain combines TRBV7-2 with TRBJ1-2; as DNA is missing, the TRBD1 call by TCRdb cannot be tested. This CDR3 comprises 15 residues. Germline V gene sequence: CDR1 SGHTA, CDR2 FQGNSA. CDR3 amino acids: CASSFNSARSLGYTF.

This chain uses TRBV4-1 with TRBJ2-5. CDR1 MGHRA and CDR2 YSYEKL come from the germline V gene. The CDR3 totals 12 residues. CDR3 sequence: CASSQAFETQYF.

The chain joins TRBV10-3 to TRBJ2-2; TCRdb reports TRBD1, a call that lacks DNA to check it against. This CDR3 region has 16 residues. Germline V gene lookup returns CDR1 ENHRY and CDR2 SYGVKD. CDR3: CAISESGQEITGELFF.

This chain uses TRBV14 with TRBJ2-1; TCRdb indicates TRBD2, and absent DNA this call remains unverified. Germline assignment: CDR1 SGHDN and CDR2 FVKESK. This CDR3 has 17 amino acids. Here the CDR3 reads CASSQETLAGGRNEQFF.

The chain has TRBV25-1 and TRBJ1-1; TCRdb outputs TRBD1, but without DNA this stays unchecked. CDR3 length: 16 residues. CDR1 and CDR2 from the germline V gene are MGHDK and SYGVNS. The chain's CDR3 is CASSEGVGGAFTEAFF.

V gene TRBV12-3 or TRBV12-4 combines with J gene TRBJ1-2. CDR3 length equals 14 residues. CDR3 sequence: CASSLAAGPYGYTF.